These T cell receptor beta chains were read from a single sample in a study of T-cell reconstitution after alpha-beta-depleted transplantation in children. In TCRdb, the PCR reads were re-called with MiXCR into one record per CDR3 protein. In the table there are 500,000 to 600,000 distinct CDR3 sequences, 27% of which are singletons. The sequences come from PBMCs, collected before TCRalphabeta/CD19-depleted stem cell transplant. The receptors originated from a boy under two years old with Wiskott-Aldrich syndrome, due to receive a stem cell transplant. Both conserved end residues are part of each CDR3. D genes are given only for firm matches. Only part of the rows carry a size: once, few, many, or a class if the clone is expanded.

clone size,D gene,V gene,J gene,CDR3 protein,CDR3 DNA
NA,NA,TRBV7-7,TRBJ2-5,CASGGPGVTQYF,TGTGCCTCGGGCGGTCCCGGAGTGACCCAGTACTTC
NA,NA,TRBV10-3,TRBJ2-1,CAISDGRNNEQFF,TGTGCCATCAGTGACGGAAGGAACAATGAGCAGTTCTTC
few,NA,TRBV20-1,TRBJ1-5,CSARVGDQPQHF,TGCAGTGCTAGAGTTGGGGATCAGCCCCAGCATTTT
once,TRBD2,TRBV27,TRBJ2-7,CASSLTSSGANEQYF,TGTGCCAGCAGTTTAACGTCTAGCGGAGCAAACGAGCAGTACTTC
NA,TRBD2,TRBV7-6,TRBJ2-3,CASSTTSGRTDTQYF,TGTGCCAGCAGCACGACTAGCGGGAGGACAGATACGCAGTATTTT
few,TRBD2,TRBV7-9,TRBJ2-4,CASSFEGGPGNIQYF,TGTGCCAGCAGCTTTGAGGGAGGGCCCGGAAACATTCAGTACTTC
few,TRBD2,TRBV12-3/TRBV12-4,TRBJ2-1,CASSLGTSGRAEQFF,TGTGCCAGCAGTTTAGGGACTAGCGGGAGAGCTGAGCAGTTCTTC
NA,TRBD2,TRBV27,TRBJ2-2,CASSLLGGSGRGTGELFF,TGTGCCAGCAGTCTTCTGGGGGGTAGCGGGAGAGGCACCGGGGAGCTGTTTTTT
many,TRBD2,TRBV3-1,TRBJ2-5,CASSEHTSGEETQYF,TGTGCCAGCAGCGAACATACTAGCGGGGAAGAGACCCAGTACTTC
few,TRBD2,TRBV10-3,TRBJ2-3,CAISGGLAGTDTQYF,TGTGCCATCAGTGGGGGACTAGCGGGTACAGATACGCAGTATTTT
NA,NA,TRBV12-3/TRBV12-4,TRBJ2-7,CASSWDLLYEQYF,TGTGCCAGCAGTTGGGACCTTCTCTACGAGCAGTACTTC
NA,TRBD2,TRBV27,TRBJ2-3,CASRKGLAGTDTQYF,TGTGCCAGCAGAAAGGGACTAGCGGGAACAGATACGCAGTATTTC
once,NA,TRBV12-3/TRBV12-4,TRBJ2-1,CASMLVEQFF,TGTGCCAGCATGTTGGTTGAGCAGTTCTTC
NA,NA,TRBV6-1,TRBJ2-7,CATRNGEQYF,TGTGCCACCCGTAATGGTGAGCAGTACTTC
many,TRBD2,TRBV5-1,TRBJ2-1,CASSPGSGIKGPVGQFF,TGCGCCAGCAGCCCCGGGAGCGGGATTAAGGGCCCAGTTGGGCAGTTCTTC
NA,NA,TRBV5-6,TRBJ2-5,CASSFSGESQETQYF,TGTGCCAGCAGCTTTTCCGGGGAGTCTCAAGAGACCCAGTACTTC
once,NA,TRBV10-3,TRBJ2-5,CAVRGGGTEETQYF,TGTGCCGTCAGAGGGGGGGGGACAGAAGAGACCCAGTACTTC
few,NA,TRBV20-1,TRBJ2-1,CSAARDVYNEQFF,TGCAGTGCTGCACGGGACGTATACAATGAGCAGTTCTTC
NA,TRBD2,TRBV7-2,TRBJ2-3,CSSSPQFAGVVDTQYF,TGTTCCAGCAGCCCTCAGTTTGCGGGAGTAGTAGATACGCAGTATTTT
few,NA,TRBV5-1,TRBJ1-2,CASSLVAGSSYGYTF,TGCGCCAGCAGCTTGGTCGCAGGGAGTTCCTATGGCTACACCTTC
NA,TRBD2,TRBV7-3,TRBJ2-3,CASSSRRAGEYYDTQYF,TGTGCCAGCAGCTCGAGGAGGGCGGGAGAGTATTACGATACGCAGTATTTT